This T cell receptor (beta chain) was captured by sequencing in a study of vaccination effects on CD4 cells after COVID-19. Study information: Viral peptide pool expansion of antigen-specific CD4+ T cells preceded sequencing in the ViraFEST assay. Samples were taken post-vaccine, and their median timing was 72 days after the second dose. The study, taken as a whole, reports: There was marked clonal contraction among infection- and vaccine-induced clones late after vaccination.

In the case of this clone: Its antigen is currently unknown.

The table came from immunoSEQ multiplex PCR; TCRdb's copy has only in-frame clones and leaves some out. The sample consists of fewer than 40,000 clones, 74% of them appearing once. Isolation of CD4+ T cells took place after approximately 10 days of culture. Each participant was given two doses of one vaccine (BNT162b2 or mRNA-1273). Nucleocapsid antibodies were negative in the vaccine recipients, who had never had SARS-CoV-2 infection. The V end lost 3 bases, the J end lost 4 bases, and 9 bases lay between the germline ends. The germline V gene encodes CDR1 LGHNT and CDR2 FRNRAP. The CDR3 consists of 13 residues.

The chain is built from TRBV12-5 and TRBJ2-5, with a tentative D call TRBD1 (5 bases). The sample consisted of CD4+ T cells from PBMCs cultured without peptide, taken after COVID-19 vaccination. This sequence originates from a human donor who received a COVID-19 vaccine. The CDR3 sequence: CASGFWQGETQYF. The CDR3 DNA is TGTGCTAGTGGTTTTTGGCAGGGAGAGACCCAGTACTTC. Variable domain in full (rest from reference TRBV12-5 and TRBJ2-5): DARVTQTPRHKVTEMGQEVTMRCQPILGHNTVFWYRQTMMQGLELLAYFRNRAPLDDSGMPKDRFSAEMPDATLATLKIQPSEPRDSAVYFCASGFWQGETQYFGPGTRLLVL.